The present T cell receptor (beta chain) was sequenced within a study of early T cells in non-severe SARS-CoV-2 infection. Study-wide results and limits: Anti-spike CD8 responses were favored by VDJdb matching, which missed private and CD4 specificities.

The CDR3 sequence is 15 residues long. V lost 2 bases to trimming and J lost 6 bases; unmatched junction nucleotides: 9. Germline V gene sequence: CDR1 LGHDT, CDR2 YNNKEL (reference sequence). Separate cDNA molecules each had unique molecular identifiers attached to them. Each CDR3 protein is one row after TCRdb ran MiXCR on the 5' RACE reads. The sample carries 95,000 to 150,000 distinct CDR3 sequences, around 14% recorded once. This clonotype appeared a few times. As yet, its antigen is unknown. The sample taken for sequencing was whole blood. The clonotype comes from an adult who was a healthcare worker with PCR-confirmed SARS-CoV-2 infection or an uninfected control (not recorded which). This chain joins TRBV3-1 and TRBJ2-7; 8 bases agree with TRBD1. CDR3 sequence: CASSQPGGAESEQYF. The CDR3 DNA reads TGTGCCAGCAGCCAACCAGGGGGCGCAGAGTCCGAGCAGTACTTC.